These T cell receptor beta chains were read from a single sample in a study of graft-versus-host responses after intestinal transplantation. The repertoire was sequenced with immunoSEQ multiplex PCR; TCRdb's copy has only in-frame clones and lacks some. The data contain about 25,000 clones, approximately 95% of them singletons. The specimen was PBMCs, collected 156 days after intestinal transplant. The receptor source for this set is a human patient who received an intestinal transplant, so some T cells may come from the graft donor. The CDR3 runs from the conserved cysteine through the conserved F or W. The D gene is left open where the match is weak.

D gene	J gene	CDR3 length	V gene	CDR3 protein	CDR3 DNA
NA	TRBJ1-6	12	TRBV27	CASSMANSPLHF	TGTGCCAGCAGCATGGCCAATTCACCCCTCCACTTT
TRBD1	TRBJ2-7	15	TRBV6-5	CASSYSPDRAYEQYF	TGTGCCAGCAGTTACTCGCCCGACAGGGCCTACGAGCAGTACTTC
NA	TRBJ2-2	18	TRBV10-2	CASSEPLRQRRNTGELFF	TGCGCCAGCAGTGAGCCCCTTCGACAGAGGAGGAACACCGGGGAGCTGTTTTTT
NA	TRBJ2-7	13	TRBV19	CASSIVGTGEQYF	TGTGCCAGTAGTATAGTTGGGACGGGGGAGCAGTACTTC
NA	TRBJ2-2	14	TRBV4-1	CASSPSWNTGELFF	TGCGCCAGCAGCCCGTCTTGGAACACCGGGGAGCTGTTTTTT
TRBD1	TRBJ1-2	13	TRBV6-5	CASSYTGTVGYTF	TGTGCCAGCAGTTACACCGGGACAGTGGGCTACACCTTC
TRBD1	TRBJ1-6	17	TRBV28	CASSTRGRGGYNSPLHF	TGTGCCAGCAGCACAAGGGGGCGAGGGGGATATAATTCACCCCTCCACTTT
NA	TRBJ2-5	14	TRBV6-4	CASRGGAVEETQYF	TGTGCCTCCCGAGGGGGGGCCGTCGAAGAGACCCAGTACTTC
NA	TRBJ2-7	13	TRBV28	CASSLYISYEQYF	TGTGCCAGCAGTTTATATATTTCCTACGAGCAGTACTTC
TRBD2	TRBJ2-1	14	TRBV27	CASSLAGGYNEQFF	TGTGCCAGCAGTTTGGCGGGAGGCTACAATGAGCAGTTCTTC